Listed below are T cell receptor beta chains from one sample, sequenced in a study of T cell changes during pregnancy in multiple sclerosis. Assay used: immunoSEQ multiplex PCR; TCRdb lists only in-frame clones, some missing. The repertoire has roughly 38,000 clones, approximately 89% of them found once; the top ten carry 0.6% to 0.8%. Sequenced material: CD4+ T cells from peripheral blood mononuclear cells, taken in the second trimester of pregnancy. The receptors come from a female donor in good health, enrolled as a control in a pregnancy study. Each CDR3 is given with its conserved first and last residue. A D gene is named only where the DNA matches it firmly. Clone size appears in some rows only: once, few, many, or a class for an expanded clone.

d_gene: .; v_gene: TRBV7-9; abundance: .; j_gene: TRBJ1-2; CDR3nt: TGTGCCAGCAGCCCGCTCGGGGAAGGCTATGGCTACACCTTC; CDR3aa: CASSPLGEGYGYTF
d_gene: .; v_gene: TRBV19; abundance: .; j_gene: TRBJ2-1; CDR3nt: TGTGCCAGTACCACTGGGGGGTTTGGTGAGCAGTTCTTC; CDR3aa: CASTTGGFGEQFF
d_gene: .; v_gene: TRBV9; abundance: .; j_gene: TRBJ2-7; CDR3nt: TGTGCCAGCAACCCTACCAACTGGGAGTCCTACGAGCAGTACTTC; CDR3aa: CASNPTNWESYEQYF
d_gene: .; v_gene: TRBV7-9; abundance: .; j_gene: TRBJ2-5; CDR3nt: TGTGCCAGCAGCTCGGTGAATACCCAGTACTTC; CDR3aa: CASSSVNTQYF
d_gene: TRBD1; v_gene: TRBV7-8; abundance: .; j_gene: TRBJ1-4; CDR3nt: TGTGCCAGCAGAGTCAGGACAGGGGGCTCCACTAATGAAAAACTGTTTTTT; CDR3aa: CASRVRTGGSTNEKLFF
d_gene: TRBD1; v_gene: TRBV4-3; abundance: .; j_gene: TRBJ2-5; CDR3nt: TGCGCCAGCAGCCAAGGACTTCGGACAGGGGGTTCCCAAGAGACCCAGTACTTC; CDR3aa: CASSQGLRTGGSQETQYF
d_gene: TRBD1; v_gene: TRBV4-1; abundance: few; j_gene: TRBJ1-5; CDR3nt: TGCGCCAGCAGCCAAGATGCGGGACAGGGGATTCAGCCCCAGCATTTT; CDR3aa: CASSQDAGQGIQPQHF
d_gene: TRBD1; v_gene: TRBV7-2; abundance: .; j_gene: TRBJ2-3; CDR3nt: TGTGCCAGCAGCCGAGGACAGGGTGGGGCGGATACGCAGTATTTT; CDR3aa: CASSRGQGGADTQYF
d_gene: TRBD1; v_gene: TRBV18; abundance: .; j_gene: TRBJ2-7; CDR3nt: TGTGCCAGCTCACCACAACGAATGACAGGGGGCGCGCGTTCCGAGCAGTACTTC; CDR3aa: CASSPQRMTGGARSEQYF
d_gene: .; v_gene: TRBV18; abundance: .; j_gene: TRBJ2-7; CDR3nt: TGTGCCAGCTCACCGGGGACAAACGAGCAGTACTTC; CDR3aa: CASSPGTNEQYF
d_gene: .; v_gene: TRBV7-9; abundance: .; j_gene: TRBJ2-7; CDR3nt: TGTGCCAGCAGCCCTGCGACCTACGAGCAGTACTTC; CDR3aa: CASSPATYEQYF
d_gene: TRBD1; v_gene: TRBV4-1; abundance: .; j_gene: TRBJ1-4; CDR3nt: TGCGCCAGCAGCCAAGGCACAGGGCAGGGGGTAGTAAAACTGTTTTTT; CDR3aa: CASSQGTGQGVVKLFF
d_gene: TRBD2; v_gene: TRBV15; abundance: .; j_gene: TRBJ2-3; CDR3nt: TGTGCCACCAGCCGGGGACTAGCGGGCGGGCGGGATACGCAGTATTTT; CDR3aa: CATSRGLAGGRDTQYF
d_gene: TRBD1; v_gene: TRBV5-6; abundance: .; j_gene: TRBJ1-1; CDR3nt: TGTGCCAGCAGTCCACCGGGACAGGGGCTGGGCACTGAAGCTTTCTTT; CDR3aa: CASSPPGQGLGTEAFF
d_gene: TRBD2; v_gene: TRBV7-2; abundance: .; j_gene: TRBJ2-3; CDR3nt: TGTGCCAGCAGCCCGAGGGGGACTAGCGCAGATACGCAGTATTTT; CDR3aa: CASSPRGTSADTQYF
d_gene: TRBD1; v_gene: TRBV7-3; abundance: .; j_gene: TRBJ2-2; CDR3nt: TGTGCCAGCAGCCCGGACAGGGCGAACACCGGGGAGCTGTTTTTT; CDR3aa: CASSPDRANTGELFF
d_gene: TRBD2; v_gene: TRBV7-3; abundance: .; j_gene: TRBJ2-3; CDR3nt: TGTGCCAGCAGCTCAGCGGGGGGCCTGTACACAGATACGCAGTATTTT; CDR3aa: CASSSAGGLYTDTQYF
d_gene: TRBD2; v_gene: TRBV15; abundance: .; j_gene: TRBJ2-1; CDR3nt: TGTGCCACCAGCAGAGGGCTGACTAGCGGGGCGTACAATGAGCAGTTCTTC; CDR3aa: CATSRGLTSGAYNEQFF
d_gene: TRBD1; v_gene: TRBV5-1; abundance: medium-sized; j_gene: TRBJ1-3; CDR3nt: TGCGCCAGCAGCGGCGGGACAGGGGGAAACACCATATATTTT; CDR3aa: CASSGGTGGNTIYF
d_gene: .; v_gene: TRBV6-4; abundance: .; j_gene: TRBJ2-5; CDR3nt: TGTGCCAGCAGTGACTCGGAGGGGACGACCCAGTACTTC; CDR3aa: CASSDSEGTTQYF
d_gene: TRBD1; v_gene: TRBV19; abundance: .; j_gene: TRBJ1-5; CDR3nt: TGTGCCAGTAGCCGCCCGGGACAGAAGAATCAGCCCCAGCATTTT; CDR3aa: CASSRPGQKNQPQHF
d_gene: TRBD2; v_gene: TRBV19; abundance: .; j_gene: TRBJ2-7; CDR3nt: TGTGCCAGTCGGGGGAGGGACGAGCAGTACTTC; CDR3aa: CASRGRDEQYF
d_gene: .; v_gene: TRBV7-2; abundance: .; j_gene: TRBJ1-3; CDR3nt: TGTGCCAGCAGCTTAGGTCCAGGCGACGGAAACACCATATATTTT; CDR3aa: CASSLGPGDGNTIYF
d_gene: .; v_gene: TRBV15; abundance: .; j_gene: TRBJ1-5; CDR3nt: TGTGCCACCAGCAGAGACACCCCGCTTTCGGGCAATCAGCCCCAGCATTTT; CDR3aa: CATSRDTPLSGNQPQHF
d_gene: .; v_gene: TRBV5-1; abundance: .; j_gene: TRBJ2-5; CDR3nt: TGCGCCAGCAGCTCAGGGACTCGCGTAGGTGAGACCCAGTACTTC; CDR3aa: CASSSGTRVGETQYF
d_gene: .; v_gene: TRBV4-2; abundance: .; j_gene: TRBJ2-5; CDR3nt: TGTGCCAGCAGCCAAGGCTGGGCGGGGGCCCTCTCCCAGTACTTC; CDR3aa: CASSQGWAGALSQYF
d_gene: TRBD1; v_gene: TRBV6-6; abundance: .; j_gene: TRBJ1-5; CDR3nt: TGTGCCAGCAGCTCCGGACAGGGGGCGGTTCAGCCCCAGCATTTT; CDR3aa: CASSSGQGAVQPQHF
d_gene: TRBD2; v_gene: TRBV9; abundance: .; j_gene: TRBJ2-1; CDR3nt: TGTGCCAGCGGACTAGCGGGGGGAAATGAGCAGTTCTTC; CDR3aa: CASGLAGGNEQFF
d_gene: .; v_gene: TRBV20-1; abundance: .; j_gene: TRBJ2-7; CDR3nt: TGCAGTGCTAGACACAGCTACGAGCAGTACTTC; CDR3aa: CSARHSYEQYF
d_gene: .; v_gene: TRBV14; abundance: .; j_gene: TRBJ1-6; CDR3nt: TGTGCCAGCAGCCAAGGAATGGTAGTGGGCAGGGCCAATTCACCCCTCCACTTT; CDR3aa: CASSQGMVVGRANSPLHF
d_gene: .; v_gene: TRBV5-4; abundance: .; j_gene: TRBJ1-2; CDR3nt: TGTGCCAGCAGCGCAATCAACGGAGGTCTTGCAGCTAACTATGGCTACACCTTC; CDR3aa: CASSAINGGLAANYGYTF
d_gene: .; v_gene: TRBV2; abundance: .; j_gene: TRBJ2-7; CDR3nt: TGTGCCAGCAAAGGACTACCCTACGAGCAGTACTTC; CDR3aa: CASKGLPYEQYF
d_gene: .; v_gene: TRBV5-5; abundance: .; j_gene: TRBJ1-6; CDR3nt: TGTGCCAGCAGCTTGAGTAGGGGGTATGCCTATAATTCACCCCTCCACTTT; CDR3aa: CASSLSRGYAYNSPLHF
d_gene: TRBD1; v_gene: TRBV28; abundance: medium-sized; j_gene: TRBJ1-2; CDR3nt: TGTGCCAGCAGTTTATTACAGGGGGGAAGTGGCTACACCTTC; CDR3aa: CASSLLQGGSGYTF
d_gene: TRBD1; v_gene: TRBV7-2; abundance: .; j_gene: TRBJ2-1; CDR3nt: TGTGCCAGCAGCTTCGGGACAGGGGTGGCGGGAGAACAGTTCTTC; CDR3aa: CASSFGTGVAGEQFF
d_gene: .; v_gene: TRBV4-3; abundance: .; j_gene: TRBJ2-5; CDR3nt: TGCGCCAGCAGCCGGCAAACAGGGCTCCGGGAGACCCAGTACTTC; CDR3aa: CASSRQTGLRETQYF
d_gene: .; v_gene: TRBV29-1; abundance: .; j_gene: TRBJ1-3; CDR3nt: TGCAGCGTTGAGGGGAGCTCTGGAAACACCATATATTTT; CDR3aa: CSVEGSSGNTIYF
d_gene: TRBD2; v_gene: TRBV27; abundance: .; j_gene: TRBJ2-7; CDR3nt: TGTGCCAGCAGTATAGGACTAGCTGCTCACGAGCAGTACTTC; CDR3aa: CASSIGLAAHEQYF
d_gene: TRBD1; v_gene: TRBV7-9; abundance: once; j_gene: TRBJ2-5; CDR3nt: TGTGCCAGCAGCCCTGGGACAGCGTACCAAGAGACCCAGTACTTC; CDR3aa: CASSPGTAYQETQYF
d_gene: .; v_gene: TRBV19; abundance: .; j_gene: TRBJ1-5; CDR3nt: TGTGCCAGTAGTATTGCCACCAGGTACACTGGGCTGTTTGGCCAGCCCCAGCATTTT; CDR3aa: CASSIATRYTGLFGQPQHF
d_gene: .; v_gene: TRBV9; abundance: .; j_gene: TRBJ2-1; CDR3nt: TGTGCCAGCAGCGTAGTGGCGGGGTCGAATGAGCAGTTCTTC; CDR3aa: CASSVVAGSNEQFF
d_gene: TRBD1; v_gene: TRBV6-5; abundance: .; j_gene: TRBJ1-2; CDR3nt: TGTGCCAGCAGCTGGACAGGGGGGGATCACTATGGCTACACCTTC; CDR3aa: CASSWTGGDHYGYTF
d_gene: TRBD1; v_gene: TRBV19; abundance: .; j_gene: TRBJ1-4; CDR3nt: TGTGCCAGTCGTAACAGGGGGGGAGTGACTAATGAAAAACTGTTTTTT; CDR3aa: CASRNRGGVTNEKLFF
d_gene: TRBD2; v_gene: TRBV11-2; abundance: .; j_gene: TRBJ2-1; CDR3nt: TGTGCCAGCAGCCTTAGACTAGCGGGGGGGCTCTATAATGAGCAGTTCTTC; CDR3aa: CASSLRLAGGLYNEQFF
d_gene: .; v_gene: TRBV19; abundance: few; j_gene: TRBJ1-5; CDR3nt: TGTGCCAGTCGGCGGGGCAATCAGCCCCAGCATTTT; CDR3aa: CASRRGNQPQHF
d_gene: .; v_gene: TRBV7-9; abundance: .; j_gene: TRBJ1-5; CDR3nt: TGTGCCAGCAGCTTAGCGTCGGGGGGCAATCAGCCCCAGCATTTT; CDR3aa: CASSLASGGNQPQHF